This is a list of T cell receptor beta chains from one sample in a study of OX40 agonist ivuxolimab in advanced cancers. This table comes from immunoSEQ multiplex PCR, and its TCRdb copy is limited to in-frame clones, with some not included. The table has around 45,000 clones, around nine tenths seen once. The source material was CD4+ or CD8+ T cells sorted from blood, sampled in a trial of the OX40 agonist ivuxolimab. All receptors derive from an adult with an advanced solid tumor such as melanoma, head and neck, liver or kidney cancer. The CDR3 runs from the conserved cysteine through the conserved F or W. The order of the fields is J gene, V gene, D gene, clone size, CDR3 length, CDR3 protein, CDR3 DNA. A D gene is named only where the DNA matches it firmly. Only part of the rows carry a size: once, few, many, or a class if the clone is expanded.

TRBJ2-7	TRBV11-3	.	.	12	CASSLDRYEQYF	TGTGCCAGCAGCTTAGATCGCTACGAGCAGTACTTC
TRBJ2-7	TRBV7-2	.	.	14	CASRLRDFAYEQYF	TGTGCCAGCAGACTCCGGGACTTCGCCTACGAGCAGTACTTC
TRBJ1-2	TRBV11-3	.	few	15	CASSLAVNSFNSYTF	TGTGCCAGCAGCTTAGCCGTGAACAGTTTCAACAGCTACACCTTC
TRBJ2-7	TRBV4-1	.	.	13	CASSQDYSYEQYF	TGCGCCAGCAGCCAAGATTACAGCTACGAGCAGTACTTC
TRBJ2-6	TRBV7-9	.	.	16	CASSLDRVYGANVLTF	TGTGCCAGCAGCTTAGACAGGGTTTATGGGGCCAACGTCCTGACTTTC
TRBJ2-5	TRBV5-1	.	.	13	CASSPDLQETQYF	TGCGCCAGCAGCCCGGACTTACAAGAGACCCAGTACTTC
TRBJ2-1	TRBV7-3	.	.	16	CASSPRGGDSYNEQFF	TGTGCCAGCAGCCCCAGGGGGGGCGACTCCTACAATGAGCAGTTCTTC
TRBJ1-5	TRBV6-1	TRBD1	.	15	CASTHRGGVSQPQHF	TGTGCCAGCACCCACAGGGGGGGGGTGTCTCAGCCCCAGCATTTT
TRBJ2-7	TRBV5-6	TRBD2	.	14	CASSNSGSSYEQYF	TGTGCCAGCAGCAATAGCGGGAGTAGCTACGAGCAGTACTTC
TRBJ1-1	TRBV29-1	.	.	13	CSVDSGQNTEAFF	TGCAGCGTTGATTCTGGACAGAACACTGAAGCTTTCTTT
TRBJ2-3	TRBV29-1	TRBD2	.	14	CSVGTSGHTDTQYF	TGCAGCGTCGGGACTAGCGGACACACAGATACGCAGTATTTT